The source of this T cell receptor beta chain is a study of blood T cell repertoires in COVID-19. Using immunoSEQ multiplex PCR, the repertoire was profiled, and TCRdb retains in-frame clones only, with some absent. The sample lists around 100,000 clones, roughly 85% occurring once. Trimming removed 0 bases from V and 3 bases from J; junction bases left unmatched: 2. Per germline, CDR1 SGHDT and CDR2 YYEEEE. The CDR3 runs 15 residues. Material for sequencing was peripheral blood. The sequence was collected from a woman aged 60-75 years with COVID-19, enrolled during active disease. The chain has TRBV5-6 and TRBJ2-1, with 8 bases aligning to TRBD1. CDR3 sequence (DNA): TGTGCCAGCAGCTTGGCGGGACAGGTCTACAATGAGCAGTTCTTC. Translation: CASSLAGQVYNEQFF.